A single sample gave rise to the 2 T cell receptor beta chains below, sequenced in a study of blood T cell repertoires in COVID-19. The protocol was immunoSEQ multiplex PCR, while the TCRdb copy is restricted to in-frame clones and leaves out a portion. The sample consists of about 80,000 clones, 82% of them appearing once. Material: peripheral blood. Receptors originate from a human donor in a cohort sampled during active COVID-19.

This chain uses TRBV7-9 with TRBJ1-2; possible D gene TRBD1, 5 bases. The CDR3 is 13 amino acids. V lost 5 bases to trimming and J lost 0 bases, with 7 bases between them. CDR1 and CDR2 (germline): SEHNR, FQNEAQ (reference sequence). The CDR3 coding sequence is TGTGCCAGCAGCAGGGGCGCTAACTATGGCTACACCTTC. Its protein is CASSRGANYGYTF.

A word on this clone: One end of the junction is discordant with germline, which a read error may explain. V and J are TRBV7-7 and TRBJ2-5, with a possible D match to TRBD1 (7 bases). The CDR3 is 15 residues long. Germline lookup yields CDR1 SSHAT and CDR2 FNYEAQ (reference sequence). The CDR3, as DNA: TGTGCTAGCACCCCCAGGGGGGCCCCCCAAGAGACCCAGTACTTC. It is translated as CASTPRGAPQETQYF.